Here is one TCR beta chain with its context. Its antigen is unknown. No much larger clonotype is one base removed from it; base qualities were not supplied. Receptors were amplified or captured by 5' RACE. The sequencer was a NextSeq 500. The TCR library protocol attached unique molecular identifiers to individual cDNA molecules to correct for sequencing error and PCR bias. Both TCR alpha and beta chains were sequenced, and tight co-correlation was observed between alpha and beta sequence abundances in each sample. On the study's bioinformatics: Decombinator V4 was used to annotate the V gene, J gene and CDR3 of the TCR sequences. Expanded TCRs were defined as changing significantly between any two time points under a Poisson model with p below 0.0001. TCR abundances were normalised to the total number of TCRs sequenced in each sample and reported as counts per million. TRAV1-2 paired with TRAJ12, TRAJ20 or TRAJ33 defined MAIT TCRs, while TRAV10 paired with TRAJ18 defined iNKT TCRs. VDJdb, accessed on 1 November 2021, was searched for TCRs annotated for CMV, EBV and SARS-CoV-2, and TCRs annotated for more than one antigen were excluded. TCRdb cleaned the public reads at Q25 with fastp, built clones with MiXCR and kept in-frame beta chains. Rows with one shared CDR3 protein collapse into an entry with the most common genes and DNA. Here the V and J calls rest on TCRdb's processing, not on the authors' analysis. The sample contains 80,000 to 100,000 distinct CDR3 sequences, 12% to 15% of them found a single time. The ten largest clones add up to 6.1% of the sample.

This was a case-control study nested in a cohort of healthcare workers in London, UK, who had nasopharyngeal swab PCR tests and blood samples taken every week. Healthcare workers were recruited during the week of the UK lockdown, between 23 and 31 March 2020, and followed weekly for up to about 15 weeks. Cut back by 1 base and 5 bases, the V and J ends lie 12 bases apart. The CDR3 covers 14 residues, taking in both the cysteine and the phenylalanine. Here the CDR3 DNA is all that survives: 42 bases in frame from base 1. Based on the germline V gene, the CDR1 and CDR2 sequences are SGHTA and FQGNSA. This sample was included in a study of early T cells in non-severe SARS-CoV-2 infection listed by TCRdb under 2021. Background on the whole study: TCR sequencing used bulk RNA from unsorted whole blood, so alpha and beta chains could not be paired.

On the study overall, not on this receptor specifically: VDJdb matching was skewed toward anti-spike CD8 responses and likely underestimated virus-specific expansions, missing private and CD4 specificities.

The receptor's source is an adult who was a healthcare worker with PCR-confirmed SARS-CoV-2 infection or an uninfected control (not recorded which). Specimen: whole blood. The sequence links TRBV7-2 to TRBJ2-7; the D segment cannot be called with confidence. This receptor has the CDR3 CASSLEAHRDEQYF. The DNA sequence is given as TGTGCCAGCAGCTTAGAGGCCCACCGGGACGAGCAGTACTTC.